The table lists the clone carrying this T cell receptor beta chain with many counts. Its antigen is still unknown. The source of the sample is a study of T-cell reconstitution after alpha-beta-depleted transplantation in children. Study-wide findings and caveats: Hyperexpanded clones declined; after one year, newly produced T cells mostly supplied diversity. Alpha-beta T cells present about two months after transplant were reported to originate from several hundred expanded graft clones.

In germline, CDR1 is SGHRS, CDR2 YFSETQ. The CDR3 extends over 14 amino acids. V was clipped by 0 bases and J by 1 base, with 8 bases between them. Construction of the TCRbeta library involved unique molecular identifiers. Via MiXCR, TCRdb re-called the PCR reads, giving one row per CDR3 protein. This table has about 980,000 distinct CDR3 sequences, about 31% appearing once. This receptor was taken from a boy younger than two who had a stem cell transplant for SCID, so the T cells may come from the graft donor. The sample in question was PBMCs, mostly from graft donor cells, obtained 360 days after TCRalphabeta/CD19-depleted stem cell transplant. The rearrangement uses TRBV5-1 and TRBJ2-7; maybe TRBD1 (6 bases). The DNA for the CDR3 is TGCGCCAGCAGCTTGGAGAGGGGGTCCTACGAGCAGTACTTC. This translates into CASSLERGSYEQYF. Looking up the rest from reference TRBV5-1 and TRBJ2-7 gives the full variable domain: KAGVTQTPRYLIKTRGQQVTLSCSPISGHRSVSWYQQTPGQGLQFLFEYFSETQRNKGNFPGRFSGRQFSNSRSEMNVSTLELGDSALYLCASSLERGSYEQYFGPGTRLTVT.